The rows below give T cell receptor beta chains drawn from one sample of a study of graft-versus-host responses after intestinal transplantation. The protocol was immunoSEQ multiplex PCR, while the TCRdb copy is restricted to in-frame clones and leaves out a portion. The data hold fewer than 45,000 clones, with about 90% observed a single time. The sample consisted of PBMCs, taken almost 320 days after intestinal transplant. Receptor source: a human patient who received an intestinal transplant, so some T cells may come from the graft donor. Each CDR3 is given with its conserved first and last residue. The D gene is left open where the match is weak. A clone size is listed for some rows: how often the clone was seen (once, few, many), or a class if it is expanded.

clone size: -; J gene: TRBJ1-4; D gene: -; V gene: TRBV2; CDR3 DNA: TGTGCCAGCAGGGAGGACGGCCGGTGGGATGAAAAACTGTTTTTT; CDR3 protein: CASREDGRWDEKLFF
clone size: -; J gene: TRBJ2-3; D gene: -; V gene: TRBV5-1; CDR3 DNA: TGCGCCAGCAGCTTGGGTCAGGGTCACACAGATACGCAGTATTTT; CDR3 protein: CASSLGQGHTDTQYF
clone size: -; J gene: TRBJ2-3; D gene: TRBD1; V gene: TRBV13; CDR3 DNA: TGTGCCAGCAGCCCCCTCGGACAGGGGGCTGGAGATACGCAGTATTTT; CDR3 protein: CASSPLGQGAGDTQYF
clone size: -; J gene: TRBJ2-7; D gene: -; V gene: TRBV7-9; CDR3 DNA: TGTGCCAGCAGCTTAGGGGGTCCATCCTACGAGCAGTACTTC; CDR3 protein: CASSLGGPSYEQYF
clone size: -; J gene: TRBJ2-5; D gene: -; V gene: TRBV5-1; CDR3 DNA: TGCGCCAGCAGCCTCAGGGGAGAGACCCAGTACTTC; CDR3 protein: CASSLRGETQYF
clone size: once; J gene: TRBJ2-7; D gene: -; V gene: TRBV28; CDR3 DNA: TGTGCCAGCAGCCTCCCTGGGGGCTCCTACGAGCAGTACTTC; CDR3 protein: CASSLPGGSYEQYF
clone size: -; J gene: TRBJ1-5; D gene: -; V gene: TRBV7-9; CDR3 DNA: TGTGCCAGCAGCTTTAACAGGGATCAGCCCCAGCATTTT; CDR3 protein: CASSFNRDQPQHF
clone size: -; J gene: TRBJ2-7; D gene: -; V gene: TRBV5-5; CDR3 DNA: TGTGCCAGCAGCTCTCTTACCTACGAGCAGTACTTC; CDR3 protein: CASSSLTYEQYF
clone size: -; J gene: TRBJ2-3; D gene: TRBD2; V gene: TRBV10-3; CDR3 DNA: TGTGCCATCGCGGGGGGTATTAGGGATACGCAGTATTTT; CDR3 protein: CAIAGGIRDTQYF
clone size: once; J gene: TRBJ2-7; D gene: TRBD2; V gene: TRBV10-2; CDR3 DNA: TGCGCCAGCAACCTAGCGGGAGTGAGGGAGCAGTACTTC; CDR3 protein: CASNLAGVREQYF
clone size: -; J gene: TRBJ2-7; D gene: TRBD2; V gene: TRBV11-2; CDR3 DNA: TGTGCCAGCAGCTCGGGGATCATAGCGGGTGGAATCTACGAGCAGTACTTC; CDR3 protein: CASSSGIIAGGIYEQYF
clone size: -; J gene: TRBJ1-2; D gene: TRBD1; V gene: TRBV29-1; CDR3 DNA: TGCAGCGCCTCTAAAACAGGGGGCAGGTATGGCTACACCTTC; CDR3 protein: CSASKTGGRYGYTF
clone size: -; J gene: TRBJ2-5; D gene: -; V gene: TRBV5-1; CDR3 DNA: TGCGCCAGCAGTTCACTAGGGGAGACCCAGTACTTC; CDR3 protein: CASSSLGETQYF
clone size: -; J gene: TRBJ2-7; D gene: -; V gene: TRBV29-1; CDR3 DNA: TGCAGCGTTGAAACCCGCACGGGGGACGAGCAGTACTTC; CDR3 protein: CSVETRTGDEQYF
clone size: -; J gene: TRBJ2-3; D gene: -; V gene: TRBV5-1; CDR3 DNA: TGCGCCAGCAGCGGAGGAGGTAGGAGGGCAGATACGCAGTATTTT; CDR3 protein: CASSGGGRRADTQYF
clone size: once; J gene: TRBJ1-5; D gene: -; V gene: TRBV9; CDR3 DNA: TGTGCCAGCAGCGTCTCGGCGGGTAGCAATCAGCCCCAGCATTTT; CDR3 protein: CASSVSAGSNQPQHF
clone size: -; J gene: TRBJ1-1; D gene: TRBD1; V gene: TRBV11-2; CDR3 DNA: TGTGCCAGCAGCGCGGACAGGTCGAACACTGAAGCTTTCTTT; CDR3 protein: CASSADRSNTEAFF
clone size: -; J gene: TRBJ1-6; D gene: TRBD1; V gene: TRBV18; CDR3 DNA: TGTGCCAGCTCAGCGGGACAGCGAGGGAGTTCACCCCTCCACTTT; CDR3 protein: CASSAGQRGSSPLHF
clone size: once; J gene: TRBJ1-5; D gene: TRBD1; V gene: TRBV4-1; CDR3 DNA: TGCGCCAGCAGCTGGACAGGGGGTCGGGATCAGCCCCAGCATTTT; CDR3 protein: CASSWTGGRDQPQHF
clone size: -; J gene: TRBJ1-4; D gene: -; V gene: TRBV28; CDR3 DNA: TGTGCCAGCAGGAACCCACAGGGAAACGGAATAGAAAAACTGTTTTTT; CDR3 protein: CASRNPQGNGIEKLFF
clone size: -; J gene: TRBJ1-6; D gene: TRBD1; V gene: TRBV4-1; CDR3 DNA: TGCGCCAGCAGCCGAGAACCGGGACAGGCTAATTCACCCCTCCACTTT; CDR3 protein: CASSREPGQANSPLHF
clone size: -; J gene: TRBJ2-7; D gene: -; V gene: TRBV7-3; CDR3 DNA: TGTGCCGGAATTGGACAGCGAGTCTACGAGCAGTACTTC; CDR3 protein: CAGIGQRVYEQYF
clone size: -; J gene: TRBJ1-2; D gene: -; V gene: TRBV20-1; CDR3 DNA: TGCAGTGCTAGGGGGGGCTATGGCTACACCTTC; CDR3 protein: CSARGGYGYTF
clone size: -; J gene: TRBJ2-5; D gene: TRBD1; V gene: TRBV4-2; CDR3 DNA: TGTGCCAGCAGCCAAGAGTTGCCTCTATTAGGGACAGGGCGAATGGGGACCCAGTACTTC; CDR3 protein: CASSQELPLLGTGRMGTQYF
clone size: -; J gene: TRBJ2-1; D gene: TRBD2; V gene: TRBV6-5; CDR3 DNA: TGTGCCACCATAGCGGGGCACAATGAGCAGTTCTTC; CDR3 protein: CATIAGHNEQFF
clone size: -; J gene: TRBJ1-2; D gene: -; V gene: TRBV7-2; CDR3 DNA: TGTGCCAGCGGACGGTCGCGACGGAATGGCTACACCTTC; CDR3 protein: CASGRSRRNGYTF
clone size: -; J gene: TRBJ2-5; D gene: TRBD2; V gene: TRBV9; CDR3 DNA: TGTGCCAGCAGCGAGACTAGCGAGGGGACCCAGTACTTC; CDR3 protein: CASSETSEGTQYF
clone size: -; J gene: TRBJ1-2; D gene: -; V gene: TRBV29-1; CDR3 DNA: TGCAGCGTTGAAGATCGTTCGGGGTCTCATCCTGGGGGCTACACCTTC; CDR3 protein: CSVEDRSGSHPGGYTF
clone size: -; J gene: TRBJ1-1; D gene: -; V gene: TRBV11-1; CDR3 DNA: TGTGCCAGCAGCTTATCAGGGCACACCATCACTGAAGCTTTCTTT; CDR3 protein: CASSLSGHTITEAFF
clone size: -; J gene: TRBJ2-7; D gene: -; V gene: TRBV27; CDR3 DNA: TGTGCCATCCCCCCGTGGACGGAACTGAGGGAGCAGTACTTC; CDR3 protein: CAIPPWTELREQYF
clone size: -; J gene: TRBJ2-5; D gene: -; V gene: TRBV5-6; CDR3 DNA: TGTGCCAGCACAGCGGGTGTTCAAGAGACCCAGTACTTC; CDR3 protein: CASTAGVQETQYF
clone size: once; J gene: TRBJ1-3; D gene: -; V gene: TRBV6-5; CDR3 DNA: TGTGCCAGCAGTTCCAAGGCTACTGGAAACACCATATATTTT; CDR3 protein: CASSSKATGNTIYF
clone size: once; J gene: TRBJ2-7; D gene: -; V gene: TRBV21-1; CDR3 DNA: TGTGCCAGCAGCAGGGGCAGATCCTACGAGCAGTACTTC; CDR3 protein: CASSRGRSYEQYF
clone size: -; J gene: TRBJ2-3; D gene: -; V gene: TRBV11-3; CDR3 DNA: TGTGCCAGCAGCTTAGAGCCCCCCGCGATTTATTTT; CDR3 protein: CASSLEPPAIYF
clone size: -; J gene: TRBJ2-1; D gene: TRBD2; V gene: TRBV7-2; CDR3 DNA: TGTGCCAGCAGCTTAGATGTCGTCGTTCGCGGGAGCTCCTACAATGAGCAGTTCTTC; CDR3 protein: CASSLDVVVRGSSYNEQFF
clone size: once; J gene: TRBJ2-1; D gene: -; V gene: TRBV19; CDR3 DNA: TGTGCCAGTAGTATACCCAAACGCCCCGATGGGAATGAGCAGTTCTTC; CDR3 protein: CASSIPKRPDGNEQFF
clone size: -; J gene: TRBJ1-2; D gene: -; V gene: TRBV10-2; CDR3 DNA: TGCGCCAGCAGTGCAGCTAACTATGGCTACACCTTC; CDR3 protein: CASSAANYGYTF
clone size: -; J gene: TRBJ2-5; D gene: TRBD2; V gene: TRBV7-2; CDR3 DNA: TGTGCCAGCAGCTTGGGACTAGCTTTCACAGAGACCCAGTACTTC; CDR3 protein: CASSLGLAFTETQYF
clone size: -; J gene: TRBJ2-1; D gene: -; V gene: TRBV5-8; CDR3 DNA: TGTGCCAGCAGCCTCCCGACTGAGCGCGTTGACAATGAGCAGTTCTTC; CDR3 protein: CASSLPTERVDNEQFF
clone size: -; J gene: TRBJ2-1; D gene: -; V gene: TRBV6-5; CDR3 DNA: TGTGCCAGCAGTTACTTCGATCAGGGGTGGAATGAGCAGTTCTTC; CDR3 protein: CASSYFDQGWNEQFF
clone size: -; J gene: TRBJ2-7; D gene: TRBD1; V gene: TRBV29-1; CDR3 DNA: TGCAGCGCGTCGACAGGGTCAGACGAGCAGTACTTC; CDR3 protein: CSASTGSDEQYF
clone size: -; J gene: TRBJ2-3; D gene: -; V gene: TRBV5-6; CDR3 DNA: TGTGCCAGCAGCTTGGTTGCGAAGAGCACAGATACGCAGTATTTT; CDR3 protein: CASSLVAKSTDTQYF
clone size: -; J gene: TRBJ2-5; D gene: TRBD2; V gene: TRBV6-4; CDR3 DNA: TGTGCCAGCAGTGACCCCTCCCGGGGAAAGCGGGAGGGGGAGACCCAGTACTTC; CDR3 protein: CASSDPSRGKREGETQYF